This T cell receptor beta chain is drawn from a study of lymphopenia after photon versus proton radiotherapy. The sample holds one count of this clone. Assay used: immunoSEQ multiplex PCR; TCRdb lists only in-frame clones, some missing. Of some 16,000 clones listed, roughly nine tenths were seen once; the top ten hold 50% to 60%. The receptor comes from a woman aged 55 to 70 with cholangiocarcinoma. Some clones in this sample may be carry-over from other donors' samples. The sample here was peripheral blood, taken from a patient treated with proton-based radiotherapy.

The CDR3 sequence is CASSQAGTALYTEAFF. CDR3 sequence (DNA): TGCGCCAGCAGCCAGGCCGGGACAGCCCTATACACTGAAGCTTTCTTT. The V gene is TRBV4-1, the J gene TRBJ1-1, with 7 bases aligning to TRBD1. V lost 3 bases, J lost 3 bases, and 10 bases stayed unmatched. The CDR3 is made up of 16 amino acids. Germline loops: CDR1 MGHRA, CDR2 YSYEKL.